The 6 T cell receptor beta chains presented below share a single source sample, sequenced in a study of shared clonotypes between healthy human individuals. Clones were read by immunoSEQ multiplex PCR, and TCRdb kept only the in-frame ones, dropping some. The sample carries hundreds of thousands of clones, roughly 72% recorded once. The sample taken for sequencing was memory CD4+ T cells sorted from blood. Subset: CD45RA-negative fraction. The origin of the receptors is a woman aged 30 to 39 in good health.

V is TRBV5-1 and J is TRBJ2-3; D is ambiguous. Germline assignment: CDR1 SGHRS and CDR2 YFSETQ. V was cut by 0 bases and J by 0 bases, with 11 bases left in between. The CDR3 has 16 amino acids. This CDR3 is CASSLGQSPSTDTQYF. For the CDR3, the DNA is TGCGCCAGCAGCTTGGGACAATCTCCTAGCACAGATACGCAGTATTTT.

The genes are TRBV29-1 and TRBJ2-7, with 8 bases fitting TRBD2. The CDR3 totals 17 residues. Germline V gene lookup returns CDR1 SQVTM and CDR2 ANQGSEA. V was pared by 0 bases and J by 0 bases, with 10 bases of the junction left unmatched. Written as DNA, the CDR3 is TGCAGCGTTGAAGATCTTTACGCGGGAGGACCCTCCTACGAGCAGTACTTC. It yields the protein CSVEDLYAGGPSYEQYF.

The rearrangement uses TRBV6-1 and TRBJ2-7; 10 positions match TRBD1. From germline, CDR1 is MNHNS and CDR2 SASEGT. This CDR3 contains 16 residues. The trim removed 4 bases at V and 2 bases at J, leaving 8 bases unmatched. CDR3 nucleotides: TGTGCCAGCAGTGGGGCCTCGGGACAGGGGACCTACGAGCAGTACTTC. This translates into CASSGASGQGTYEQYF.

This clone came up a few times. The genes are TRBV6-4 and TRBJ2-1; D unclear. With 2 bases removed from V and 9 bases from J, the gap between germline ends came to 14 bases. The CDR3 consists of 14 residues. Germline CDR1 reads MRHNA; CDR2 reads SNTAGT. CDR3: CASSDIAFRTEQFF. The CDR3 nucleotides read TGTGCCAGCAGTGACATTGCGTTCCGAACTGAGCAGTTCTTC.

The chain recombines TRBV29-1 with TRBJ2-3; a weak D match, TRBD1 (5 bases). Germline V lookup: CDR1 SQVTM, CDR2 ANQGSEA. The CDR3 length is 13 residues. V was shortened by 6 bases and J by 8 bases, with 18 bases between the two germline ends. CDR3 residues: CSVGFPTARTQYF. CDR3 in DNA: TGCAGCGTAGGTTTTCCGACAGCGCGTACGCAGTATTTT.

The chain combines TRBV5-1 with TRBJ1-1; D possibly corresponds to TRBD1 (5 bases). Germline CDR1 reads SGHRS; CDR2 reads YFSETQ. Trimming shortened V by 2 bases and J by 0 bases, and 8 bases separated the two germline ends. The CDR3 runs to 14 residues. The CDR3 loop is CASSLQDMNTEAFF. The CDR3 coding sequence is TGCGCCAGCAGCTTACAGGACATGAACACTGAAGCTTTCTTT.